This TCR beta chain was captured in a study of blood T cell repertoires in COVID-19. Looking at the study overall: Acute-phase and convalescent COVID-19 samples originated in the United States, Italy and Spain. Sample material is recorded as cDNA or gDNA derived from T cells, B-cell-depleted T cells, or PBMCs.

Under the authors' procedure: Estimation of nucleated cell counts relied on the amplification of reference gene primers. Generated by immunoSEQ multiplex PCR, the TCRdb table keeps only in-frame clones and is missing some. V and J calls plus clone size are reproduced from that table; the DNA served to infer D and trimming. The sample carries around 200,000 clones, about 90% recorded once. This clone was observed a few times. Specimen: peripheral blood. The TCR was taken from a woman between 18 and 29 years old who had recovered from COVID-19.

CDR3 DNA: TGTGCCAGTAAGGGGCGAAATCAGCCCCAGCATTTT. As protein: CASKGRNQPQHF. The chain recombines TRBV27 with TRBJ1-5, with D perhaps matching TRBD1 (5 bases). The germline CDR1 and CDR2 sequences are MNHEY and SMNVEV (reference sequence). V lost 9 bases, J lost 4 bases, and 10 bases lay in between. The CDR3 runs 12 residues.